These T cell receptor beta chains were read from a single sample in a study of blood T cell repertoires in COVID-19. The data were produced by immunoSEQ multiplex PCR, yet TCRdb's version contains in-frame clones alone and is incomplete. The profile shows over 350,000 clones, 70% to 90% of them singletons. The sequencing sample was made of PBMCs or T cells enriched from blood (not recorded which). Receptors were obtained from a woman aged 18-35 years with acute COVID-19. Each CDR3 is given with its conserved first and last residue. Each record gives: V gene, clone size, CDR3 protein. Expanded clones get a size class; other rows say once, few or many, or leave the size out.

V gene: TRBV29-1
clone size: -
CDR3 protein: CSVYRQGATEAFF

V gene: TRBV11-2
clone size: -
CDR3 protein: CASSLVAGSTDTQYF

V gene: TRBV9
clone size: -
CDR3 protein: CASSVDPGVITEAFF

V gene: TRBV6-1
clone size: once
CDR3 protein: CASSETGFGEQYF

V gene: TRBV5-1
clone size: -
CDR3 protein: CASSLGGFEAFF

V gene: TRBV7-6
clone size: -
CDR3 protein: CASSPLEGARGGGYTF

V gene: TRBV9
clone size: -
CDR3 protein: CASSNRVLDTGELFF

V gene: TRBV2
clone size: -
CDR3 protein: CASRGTALTTGELFF

V gene: TRBV5-1
clone size: -
CDR3 protein: CASSLTGTRNTGELFF

V gene: TRBV5-4
clone size: -
CDR3 protein: CASSLGGPRGDEQFF

V gene: TRBV24-1
clone size: -
CDR3 protein: CATSGVAGGENNEQFF